This T cell receptor beta chain was captured in a study of blood T cell repertoires in COVID-19. Repertoires were generated with immunoSEQ multiplex PCR, while TCRdb's copy carries only in-frame clones and drops some. This table holds about 190,000 clones, around 80% found once. Specimen: PBMCs or T cells enriched from blood (not recorded which). The source is a woman aged 50 to 60 with acute COVID-19.

The CDR3 bases are TGTGCCACCAGCGGAGGACAGGGGCAAAAAGGTGGTAAAAATGAAAAACTGTTTTTT. This translates into CATSGGQGQKGGKNEKLFF. The gene calls are TRBV24-1 and TRBJ1-4, with TRBD1 matching 9 bases. V was pared by 7 bases and J by 5 bases, with 19 bases of the junction left unmatched. CDR1 and CDR2 (germline): KGHDR, SFDVKD. This CDR3 comprises 19 residues.